One sample yielded the 22 T cell receptor beta chains listed below, sequenced in a study of T-cell reconstitution after alpha-beta-depleted transplantation in children. Library preparation (for TCRbeta) was performed with unique molecular identifiers. TCRdb redid the calling of the PCR reads with MiXCR, one entry per CDR3 protein. Of hundreds of thousands of distinct CDR3 sequences in the sample, roughly a tenth are singletons; the top ten hold roughly 3.9%. Specimen: PBMCs from the stem cell graft donor, collected from the stem cell graft. The source is a human donor who donated a stem cell graft to a child with acute myeloid leukemia.

This clonotype was seen at least ten times. A junction end diverges from the germline sequence, so it may reflect a read error. The V and J genes are TRBV20-1 and TRBJ2-7; 7 bases fit TRBD1. Germline V gene lookup returns CDR1 DFQATT and CDR2 SNEGSKA (reference sequence). The CDR3 loop spans 13 amino acids. The CDR3 DNA sequence: TGCAGTGCTGGAGAACAGGGGTGGGCCGAGCAGTACTTC. Protein: CSAGEQGWAEQYF.

The chain couples TRBV7-2 to TRBJ1-5; D uncertain. CDR1 is SGHTA and CDR2 is FQGNSA in the germline V gene. V was trimmed by 5 bases and J by 5 bases, leaving 19 bases between them. The length of the CDR3 is 16 residues. CDR3 nucleotide sequence: TGTGCCAGCAGCCCGAGGTCGACGGTGAATCATCAGCCCCAGCATTTT. Translation: CASSPRSTVNHQPQHF.

This sequence joins TRBV9 and TRBJ2-7, with D unresolved. The V end lost 0 bases, the J end lost 2 bases, and 9 bases lay between the germline ends. CDR1 SGDLS and CDR2 YYNGEE come from the germline V gene. This CDR3 contains 14 residues. The CDR3 coding sequence is TGTGCCAGCAGCGTAGGAGGCAGTGCCTACGAGCAGTACTTC. Protein product: CASSVGGSAYEQYF.

This clonotype has a handful of counts. The V gene is TRBV20-1, the J gene TRBJ2-1, with D possibly called TRBD1 or TRBD2 (5 bases each). In germline, CDR1 is DFQATT, CDR2 SNEGSKA (reference sequence). V lost 5 bases and J 0 bases, leaving 17 bases between the germline ends. The length of the CDR3 is 16 residues. CDR3 sequence: CSAPKGTASSYNEQFF. CDR3 nucleotide sequence: TGCAGTGCTCCAAAAGGGACGGCTAGCTCCTACAATGAGCAGTTCTTC.

The chain combines TRBV20-1 with TRBJ1-2; D gene unclear. Trimming took 6 bases from V and 2 from J, leaving 13 bases between them. Per germline, CDR1 DFQATT and CDR2 SNEGSKA (reference sequence). The CDR3 has 13 residues. The CDR3 reads CSAPPPENYGYTF. The CDR3 DNA is TGCAGTGCCCCCCCCCCGGAAAACTATGGCTACACCTTC.

The rearrangement uses TRBV11-2 and TRBJ1-5, with D uncertain. V lost 2 bases to trimming and J lost 1 base, with 15 bases between them. Germline assignment: CDR1 SGHAT and CDR2 FQNNGV. This CDR3 region has 17 residues. The CDR3, as DNA: TGTGCCAGCAGCTTATTCTTTCGAAGGTTGAGCAATCAGCCCCAGCATTTT. Translating it yields CASSLFFRRLSNQPQHF.

The J gene is TRBJ1-1, the V gene TRBV6-5; the D gene is possibly TRBD1 (5 bases). The V gene lost 0 bases and the J gene lost 10 bases, with 18 bases spanning the gap. The CDR3 consists of 15 residues. The germline V gene encodes CDR1 MNHEY and CDR2 SVGAGI. The CDR3: CASSYSRQFEFGAFF. The CDR3 coding sequence is TGTGCCAGCAGTTACTCGAGACAGTTCGAATTTGGAGCTTTCTTT.

The sample holds a few counts of this clonotype. J is TRBJ1-5 and V is TRBV15, with D maybe TRBD1 (5 bases). V shed 0 bases and J shed 0 bases, with 6 bases lying between them. CDR1 LNHNV and CDR2 YYDKDF come from the germline V gene (reference sequence). The CDR3 has 15 residues. The CDR3 DNA follows: TGTGCCACCAGCAGAGAGGACAATAGCAATCAGCCCCAGCATTTT. It codes for CATSREDNSNQPQHF.

The rearrangement joins TRBV25-1 to TRBJ2-7, with D perhaps given as TRBD1 or TRBD2 (5 bases each). Germline CDR1 reads MGHDK; CDR2 reads SYGVNS. Trimming shortened V by 8 bases and J by 2 bases, and 16 bases separated the two germline ends. The CDR3 length is 14 residues. This CDR3 reads CASQWGRGTYEQYF. Written as DNA, the CDR3 is TGTGCCAGCCAGTGGGGACGGGGAACCTACGAGCAGTACTTC.

This clonotype came up a few times. The V call is TRBV5-1, the J call TRBJ2-7; D gene ambiguous. CDR3 length: 13 amino acids. Germline V CDR1 and CDR2: SGHRS, YFSETQ. V was clipped by 2 bases and J by 2 bases, with 8 bases between them. CDR3 residues: CASSFGPPYEQYF. CDR3 nucleotide sequence: TGCGCCAGCAGCTTCGGACCGCCCTACGAGCAGTACTTC.

This clonotype has a handful of counts. J is TRBJ1-2 and V is TRBV29-1; D unclear. CDR1 is SQVTM and CDR2 is ANQGSEA in the germline V gene. The CDR3 has 10 amino acids. Between the trimmed V and J ends, which lost 4 bases and 5 bases, there was a span of 5 bases. CDR3 coding DNA: TGCAGCGTTGGTAGTTATGGCTACACCTTC. Amino acid sequence: CSVGSYGYTF.

This clonotype occurred many times. The chain uses TRBV24-1 and TRBJ2-1; a weak D match, TRBD2 (5 bases). Germline CDR1 is KGHDR and CDR2 is SFDVKD. This CDR3 spans 12 amino acids. Trimming stripped 4 bases from V and 7 bases from J, with 7 bases between. CDR3: CATSEGDNEQFF. The CDR3 nucleotides read TGTGCCACCAGTGAGGGAGATAATGAGCAGTTCTTC.

This clonotype was seen only a few times. CDR3 sequence reads: CASSQAPVGEELYNEQFF. The CDR3 DNA is TGCGCCAGCAGCCAAGCTCCTGTAGGGGAAGAGCTCTACAATGAGCAGTTCTTC. V gene TRBV4-3 combines with J gene TRBJ2-1, with D tentatively TRBD1 (5 bases). The CDR3 contains 18 residues. The germline V gene encodes CDR1 LGHNA and CDR2 YSLEER. V gave up 1 base and J gave up 3 bases, with 19 bases separating them.

This clonotype has a count of ten or more. The V gene is TRBV28, the J gene TRBJ2-7, with TRBD2 identical over 7 bases. The CDR3 sequence is 12 residues long. J gave up 6 bases and V 4 bases, and 3 bases lay outside the gene matches. Per the germline V gene, CDR1 is MDHEN and CDR2 is SYDVKM. This CDR3 is CASSWGLPEQYF. In DNA form, the CDR3 reads TGTGCCAGCAGTTGGGGACTACCCGAGCAGTACTTC.

The sample holds many counts of this clonotype. The chain is built from TRBV7-2 and TRBJ2-3; D remains ambiguous. The germline gives CDR1 SGHTA, CDR2 FQGNSA. This CDR3 region has 14 residues. V dropped 1 base and J dropped 3 bases, with 8 bases sitting between them. The CDR3 sequence is CASSLDSGTDTQYF. The CDR3 nucleotides are TGTGCCAGCAGCTTAGATAGTGGGACAGATACGCAGTATTTT.

The sample holds many counts of this clonotype. The chain is built from TRBV28 and TRBJ2-3; either TRBD1 or TRBD2 may supply D (6 bases each). The CDR3 is 16 amino acids. Trimming left V 2 bases short and J 4 bases short, with 16 bases between. The germline V gene encodes CDR1 MDHEN and CDR2 SYDVKM. CDR3 nucleotides: TGTGCCAGCAGTTTAATAGGGGGGAGTTCGCCAGATACGCAGTATTTT. This encodes CASSLIGGSSPDTQYF.

The chain has TRBV6-5 and TRBJ2-2, with no clear D. Germline-derived CDR1 and CDR2 are MNHEY and SVGAGI. V lost 2 bases to trimming and J lost 2 bases, with 12 bases between them. The CDR3 extends over 16 amino acids. CDR3 coding DNA: TGTGCCAGCAGTTACCCGTCCGGGCTCAACACCGGGGAGCTGTTTTTT. Its translation: CASSYPSGLNTGELFF.

At least ten counts were recorded for this clonotype. The rearrangement uses TRBV5-1 and TRBJ1-3; D is uncertain. Germline V gene lookup returns CDR1 SGHRS and CDR2 YFSETQ. The CDR3 extends over 12 amino acids. V lost 4 bases to trimming and J lost 2 bases, with 4 bases between them. CDR3 sequence: CASSDTGNTIYF. The CDR3 region has the DNA TGCGCCAGCAGCGACACTGGAAACACCATATATTTT.

V and J are TRBV27 and TRBJ2-5; 9 positions match TRBD2. Trimming took 2 bases from V and 0 from J; bases not matched to a gene: 4. CDR1 is MNHEY and CDR2 is SMNVEV in the germline V gene (reference sequence). This CDR3 has 16 amino acids. The CDR3 is CASSLTSGRYQETQYF. Written as DNA, the CDR3 is TGTGCCAGCAGTTTAACAAGCGGGAGGTACCAAGAGACCCAGTACTTC.

This clonotype showed up many times. The chain combines TRBV20-1 with TRBJ2-3; 12 bases match TRBD2. The CDR3 spans 14 residues. Germline CDR1 is DFQATT and CDR2 is SNEGSKA (reference sequence). J lost 3 bases, V lost 5 bases, and 3 bases had no gene match. The CDR3 region is CSASGTSGTDTQYF. DNA of the CDR3: TGCAGTGCTTCCGGGACTAGCGGGACAGATACGCAGTATTTT.

V usage is TRBV14 and J usage is TRBJ2-3; a possible D gene is TRBD2 (5 bases). This CDR3 region has 12 residues. In germline, CDR1 is SGHDN, CDR2 FVKESK. V dropped 1 base and J dropped 8 bases, with 7 bases sitting between them. The CDR3: CASSQVSGTQYF. CDR3 nucleotide sequence: TGTGCCAGCAGCCAAGTGAGCGGTACGCAGTATTTT. The complete variable domain, with remaining parts taken from reference TRBV14 and TRBJ2-3, reads EAGVTQFPSHSVIEKGQTVTLRCDPISGHDNLYWYRRVMGKEIKFLLHFVKESKQDESGMPNNRFLAERTGGTYSTLKVQPAELEDSGVYFCASSQVSGTQYFGPGTRLTVL.

This clonotype has a handful of counts. This sequence joins TRBV7-6 and TRBJ2-6; no definite D call. V gave up 3 bases and J gave up 1 base, with 7 bases separating them. This CDR3 region has 15 residues. Germline lookup yields CDR1 SGHVS and CDR2 FNYEAQ. CDR3 amino acids: CASSFYSSGANVLTF. CDR3 DNA: TGTGCCAGCAGCTTTTATAGTTCTGGGGCCAACGTCCTGACTTTC.